These 29 T cell receptor beta chains originate from one sample sequenced in a study of blood T cell repertoires in COVID-19. Sequencing was performed with immunoSEQ multiplex PCR; in TCRdb, only in-frame clones are kept and a portion is missing. The table lists about 250,000 clones, approximately 84% of them singletons. The specimen was peripheral blood. All receptors come from a man in his forties or fifties with acute or convalescent COVID-19.

The chain links TRBV9 to TRBJ2-7; TRBD2 matches 7 bases. V gave up 0 bases and J gave up 3 bases; unmatched junction bases: 6. This CDR3 comprises 15 residues. CDR1 is SGDLS and CDR2 is YYNGEE in the germline V gene. CDR3 sequence reads: CASSVGEGQDYEQYF. The CDR3 DNA reads as TGTGCCAGCAGCGTAGGGGAGGGGCAGGACTACGAGCAGTACTTC.

About this clone itself: Within the sample, other DNA sequences also encode this same CDR3. The rearrangement uses TRBV14 and TRBJ1-1; 7 bases line up with TRBD1. Unmatched junction bases numbered 6, after V lost 1 base and J lost 7 bases. Per the germline V gene, CDR1 is SGHDN and CDR2 is FVKESK. This CDR3 contains 14 residues. Here the CDR3 reads CASSQGGGRGEAFF. CDR3 DNA: TGTGCCAGCAGCCAAGGAGGGGGCAGAGGTGAAGCTTTCTTT.

V usage is TRBV10-3 and J usage is TRBJ1-3; the D is unclear. Per the germline V gene, CDR1 is ENHRY and CDR2 is SYGVKD. Trimming pared 0 bases from V and 0 bases from J, leaving 9 bases between. This CDR3 spans 16 amino acids. The CDR3 region has the DNA TGTGCCATCAGTGAGTCCCGTACTAGCTCTGGAAACACCATATATTTT. Its protein is CAISESRTSSGNTIYF.

This clone was observed once. This chain uses TRBV6-1 with TRBJ1-2; TRBD1 aligns across 8 bases. The CDR3 has 16 residues. In germline, CDR1 is MNHNS, CDR2 SASEGT. Unmatched junction bases numbered 11, after V lost 3 bases and J lost 5 bases. CDR3 amino acids: CASSDLTGAGNYGYTF. The CDR3 DNA is TGTGCCAGCAGTGACTTGACAGGGGCCGGGAATTATGGCTACACCTTC.

The V gene is TRBV3-1 (or the pseudogene TRBV3-2), the J gene TRBJ1-2, with D possibly TRBD1 on 5 matching bases. The CDR3 is 14 residues long. CDR1 is LGHDT, CDR2 YNNKEL, per germline (reference sequence). Trimming removed 0 bases at V and 8 bases at J, with 13 bases between. The CDR3 nucleotides are TGTGCCAGCAGCCAAGATGGAGGGACTCGCGGCTACACCTTC. Its translation is CASSQDGGTRGYTF.

This clone occurred once. The chain recombines TRBV23-1 with TRBJ1-2; D perhaps matches TRBD1 (6 bases). TRBV23-1 has ORF status, its function being uncertain. Trimming pared 8 bases from V and 8 bases from J, leaving 21 bases between. The CDR3 has 14 amino acids. The CDR3 here is CASRIRTGGFGYTF. The CDR3 region has the DNA TGCGCCAGCCGAATAAGGACGGGGGGCTTCGGCTACACCTTC.

V usage is TRBV5-1 and J usage is TRBJ2-3; 10 bases are shared with TRBD1. The CDR3 covers 16 residues. The J segment lost 5 bases and the V segment lost 4 bases, leaving 10 bases of the junction unmatched. CDR1 is SGHRS, CDR2 YFSETQ, per germline. As DNA, the CDR3 is TGCGCCAGCAGCAACGGACAGGGGGAGGGCGTAGATACGCAGTATTTT. It is translated as CASSNGQGEGVDTQYF.

This chain joins TRBV7-3 and TRBJ1-1, with 9 bases that match TRBD1. The CDR3 runs 13 residues. CDR1 is SGHTA and CDR2 is FQGTGA in the germline V gene. V trimming: 5 bases; J trimming: 3 bases; junction bases outside the gene matches: 1. CDR3 sequence: CASSRQGDTEAFF. DNA of the CDR3: TGTGCCAGCAGCCGACAGGGGGACACTGAAGCTTTCTTT.

This chain uses TRBV6-1 with TRBJ2-3, with 7 bases matching TRBD1. V lost 1 base and J lost 6; bases outside the gene matches: 4. CDR1 and CDR2 (germline): MNHNS, SASEGT. CDR3 length: 14 residues. The CDR3 DNA sequence: TGTGCCAGCAGTGAAGGGACAGGTTCCGATACGCAGTATTTT. Amino acids: CASSEGTGSDTQYF.

The CDR3 region is CASSSNGGDTYEQYF. The CDR3 DNA sequence: TGTGCCAGCAGCTCCAATGGGGGGGATACCTACGAGCAGTACTTC. The V and J genes are TRBV5-4 and TRBJ2-7, with 7 bases identical to TRBD2. Looked up from germline, CDR1 is SGHNT and CDR2 is YYREEE (reference sequence). This CDR3 is 15 amino acids long. The ends lost 3 bases at V and 2 bases at J; junction bases unmatched: 8.

The chain joins TRBV4-2 to TRBJ1-1; a possible D gene is TRBD1 (6 bases). The germline CDR1 and CDR2 sequences are LGHNA and YNFKEQ. The V end was cut by 0 bases, the J end by 4 bases, with 15 bases between. The CDR3 sequence is 16 residues long. The CDR3 nucleotides read TGTGCCAGCAGCCAAGATCGATACAGGGAAACCACTGAAGCTTTCTTT. Amino acid sequence: CASSQDRYRETTEAFF.

CDR3 DNA: TGTGCCAGCAGTTTCGAGAATGAGCAGTTCTTC. Translating it yields CASSFENEQFF. The V call is TRBV12-3 or TRBV12-4, the J call TRBJ2-1; D remains unclear. CDR3 length: 11 amino acids. V dropped 3 bases and J dropped 7 bases, with 4 bases sitting between them.

J is TRBJ1-2 and V is TRBV7-9; 8 nucleotides match TRBD1. The J segment lost 1 base and the V segment lost 6 bases, leaving 7 bases of the junction unmatched. Germline V CDR1 and CDR2: SEHNR, FQNEAQ (reference sequence). This CDR3 has 15 residues. CDR3 residues: CASRRQGAHNYGYTF. The CDR3 DNA sequence: TGTGCCAGCAGGCGTCAGGGGGCGCATAACTATGGCTACACCTTC.

This chain's CDR3 is CATSDPAAGVETQYF. CDR3 sequence (DNA): TGTGCCACCAGTGACCCAGCCGCAGGGGTGGAGACCCAGTACTTC. The rearrangement links TRBV24-1 to TRBJ2-5, with D perhaps matching TRBD1 (6 bases). This CDR3 is built from 15 residues. Germline CDR1 KGHDR, CDR2 SFDVKD. V dropped 4 bases and J dropped 5 bases, with 16 bases sitting between them.

The chain carries TRBV2 and TRBJ1-6; a possible D gene is TRBD1 (5 bases). In germline, CDR1 is SNHLY, CDR2 FYNNEI. CDR3 length: 17 amino acids. Trimming pared 1 base from V and 7 bases from J, leaving 17 bases between. The CDR3 loop reads CASSEELRRGSNSPLHF. In DNA, the CDR3 is TGTGCCAGCAGTGAAGAGTTACGGCGGGGGTCGAATTCACCCCTCCACTTT. Full variable domain (outside the CDR3, taken from reference TRBV2 and TRBJ1-6): EPEVTQTPSHQVTQMGQEVILRCVPISNHLYFYWYRQILGQKVEFLVSFYNNEISEKSEIFDDQFSVERPDGSNFTLKIRSTKLEDSAMYFCASSEELRRGSNSPLHFGNGTRLTVT.

The chain is built from TRBV14 and TRBJ1-1; possibly TRBD1 for D (5 bases). The CDR3 consists of 16 residues. Germline V CDR1 and CDR2: SGHDN, FVKESK. Trimming removed 4 bases from V and 1 base from J, with 16 bases in between. The CDR3 loop reads CASSPRVGAGNTEAFF. CDR3 bases: TGTGCCAGCAGCCCCCGGGTAGGGGCCGGGAACACTGAAGCTTTCTTT.

This clone was recorded only once. The rearrangement uses TRBV6-6 and TRBJ2-2; perhaps TRBD1 as D (6 bases). This CDR3 is built from 13 residues. Germline values: CDR1 MNHNY, CDR2 SVGAGI (reference sequence). V was pared by 7 bases and J by 13 bases, with 19 bases between. In DNA form, the CDR3 reads TGTGCCAGCATGGGGCCAGGGGCCGTCGGGCTGTTTTTT. Protein: CASMGPGAVGLFF.

The chain uses TRBV28 and TRBJ1-2, with D hard to call. CDR1 is MDHEN, CDR2 SYDVKM, per germline. V gave up 3 bases and J gave up 6 bases, with 11 bases separating them. The CDR3 consists of 13 residues. The CDR3 loop reads CASSLTSMNGYTF. The DNA for the CDR3 is TGTGCCAGCAGTTTGACAAGCATGAATGGCTACACCTTC.

This clone was detected once. The DNA of the CDR3 is TGTGCCATCAGGTGGACAGGGAGGAACACTGAAGCTTTCTTT. It is translated as CAIRWTGRNTEAFF. The V call is TRBV10-3, the J call TRBJ1-1, with 8 nucleotides matching TRBD1. The CDR3 covers 14 residues. Trimming removed 6 bases from V and 1 base from J; junction bases left unmatched: 4. Germline V gene data show CDR1 as ENHRY and CDR2 as SYGVKD.

This chain joins TRBV2 and TRBJ2-2; 8 nucleotides line up with TRBD1. The germline V gene has CDR1 SNHLY and CDR2 FYNNEI. The CDR3 loop spans 14 amino acids. The trim removed 5 bases at V and 5 bases at J, leaving 4 bases unmatched. CDR3 residues: CASSTTGDTGELFF. In nucleotides, the CDR3 is TGTGCCAGCAGTACGACAGGGGATACCGGGGAGCTGTTTTTT.

The rearrangement joins TRBV4-1 to TRBJ1-2, with D perhaps TRBD1 (6 bases). The CDR3 is made up of 14 amino acids. Germline CDR1 MGHRA, CDR2 YSYEKL. Trimming cost V 1 base and J 8 bases, with 14 bases left between them. The DNA for the CDR3 is TGCGCCAGCAGCCAAGGAGACAGGTTACGCGGCTACACCTTC. Protein: CASSQGDRLRGYTF.

This rearrangement joins TRBV7-9 to TRBJ1-1; weak D call: TRBD1 (5 bases). Per the germline V gene, CDR1 is SEHNR and CDR2 is FQNEAQ (reference sequence). The CDR3 has 17 residues. Trimming cost V 1 base and J 0 bases, with 15 bases left between them. CDR3 region: CASSLVPMTELNTEAFF. The DNA of the CDR3 is TGTGCCAGCAGCTTAGTCCCCATGACAGAATTGAACACTGAAGCTTTCTTT.

The V call is TRBV6-6, the J call TRBJ1-1; D gene unclear. With 6 bases removed from V and 4 bases from J, the gap between germline ends came to 15 bases. This CDR3 has 14 residues. Germline V gene sequence: CDR1 MNHNY, CDR2 SVGAGI (reference sequence). CDR3 nucleotide sequence: TGTGCCAGCAGACCACAAGGGCGGGGCACTGAAGCTTTCTTT. Amino acids: CASRPQGRGTEAFF.

The genes are TRBV5-8 and TRBJ1-2; D is perhaps TRBD1 (5 bases). V was shortened by 0 bases and J by 0 bases, with 9 bases between the two germline ends. Germline V gene sequence: CDR1 SGHTS, CDR2 YDEGEE. The CDR3 has 15 residues. The CDR3 nucleotides are TGTGCCAGCAGCTTGGCCGGGGGAGCTAACTATGGCTACACCTTC. It yields the protein CASSLAGGANYGYTF.

The V call is TRBV19, the J call TRBJ1-6; 7 bases map to TRBD1. The CDR3 contains 14 residues. The junction had 5 bases not matched to a gene; V was cut back by 6 bases and J by 6 bases. Per the germline V gene, CDR1 is LNHDA and CDR2 is SQIVND (reference sequence). CDR3 nucleotides: TGTGCCAGTAGCGGGACAGACCGTAATTCACCCCTCCACTTT. Encoded protein: CASSGTDRNSPLHF.

The genes are TRBV7-3 and TRBJ1-3; 9 bases are a match to TRBD1. The CDR3 is made up of 22 amino acids. Trimming took 2 bases from V and 0 from J; bases not matched to a gene: 20. Looked up from germline, CDR1 is SGHTA and CDR2 is FQGTGA. This CDR3 reads CASSLFIAGQGILSDSGNTIYF. CDR3 coding DNA: TGTGCCAGCAGCTTATTTATTGCGGGACAGGGCATTTTATCGGACTCTGGAAACACCATATATTTT.

V and J are TRBV3-1 (or the pseudogene TRBV3-2) and TRBJ2-5; the match to TRBD2 covers 7 bases. J was trimmed by 2 bases and V by 6 bases; bases with no gene match: 9. Germline loops: CDR1 LGHDT, CDR2 YNNKEL (reference sequence). The CDR3 consists of 15 residues. CDR3: CASRAGLLKQETQYF. CDR3 coding DNA: TGTGCCAGCAGGGCGGGACTACTTAAGCAAGAGACCCAGTACTTC.

V and J are TRBV9 and TRBJ2-1; maybe TRBD2 (7 bases). This CDR3 is 16 amino acids long. The V gene lost 1 base and the J gene lost 3 bases, with 14 bases spanning the gap. Germline V gives CDR1 SGDLS, CDR2 YYNGEE. DNA for the CDR3: TGTGCCAGCAGCGTACTTGGCGGGGGCGGCTACAATGAGCAGTTCTTC. Amino acid sequence: CASSVLGGGGYNEQFF.

V and J are TRBV28 and TRBJ2-7; possible D gene TRBD1, 6 bases. This CDR3 has 12 amino acids. Trimming left V 6 bases short and J 2 bases short, with 8 bases between. CDR1 is MDHEN and CDR2 is SYDVKM in the germline V gene. As DNA, the CDR3 is TGTGCCAGCAGACAGGGCGCCTACGAGCAGTACTTC. Translation: CASRQGAYEQYF.